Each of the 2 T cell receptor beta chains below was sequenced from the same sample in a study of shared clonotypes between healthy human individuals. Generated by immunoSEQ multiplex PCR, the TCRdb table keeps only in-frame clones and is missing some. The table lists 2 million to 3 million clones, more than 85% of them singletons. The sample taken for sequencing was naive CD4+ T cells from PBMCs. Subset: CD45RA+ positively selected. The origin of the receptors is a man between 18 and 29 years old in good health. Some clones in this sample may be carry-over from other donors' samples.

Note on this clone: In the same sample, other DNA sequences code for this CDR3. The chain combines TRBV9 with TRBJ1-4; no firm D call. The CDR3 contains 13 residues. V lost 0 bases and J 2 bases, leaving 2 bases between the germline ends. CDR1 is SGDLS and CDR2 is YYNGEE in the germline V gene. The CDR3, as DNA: TGTGCCAGCAGCGTAGGTACTAATGAAAAACTGTTTTTT. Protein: CASSVGTNEKLFF.

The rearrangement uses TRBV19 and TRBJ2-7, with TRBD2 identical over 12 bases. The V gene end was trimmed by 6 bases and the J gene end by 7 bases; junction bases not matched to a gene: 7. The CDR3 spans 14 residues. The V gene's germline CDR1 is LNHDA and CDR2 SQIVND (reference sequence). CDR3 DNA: TGTGCCAGTAGCGACCTAGCGGGAGGGCGGGAGCAGTACTTC. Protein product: CASSDLAGGREQYF.